Reported below is one TCR beta chain. It was with 60 Vbeta and 13 Jbeta primers that the PCR ran. Authors' methods: An analysis that came later counted some 80 million unique TCR beta chains, approximately 9.9 million shared. Sequencing was performed with immunoSEQ multiplex PCR; in TCRdb, only in-frame clones are kept and a portion is missing. That table furnishes V, J and clone size, whereas the DNA furnished D and trimming. The sample contains 100,000 or so clones, about four fifths of which appear only once. This record comes from a study of cytomegalovirus exposure and HLA in healthy donors. Sequences were obtained from PBMCs. The source is a man aged 25-45 years in good health and CMV-seronegative.

CDR3 DNA sequence: TGTGCCAGCAGCGCCCAGGGGGTCCTGAGCTCTGGAAACACCATATATTTT. Encoded protein: CASSAQGVLSSGNTIYF. The rearrangement joins TRBV9 to TRBJ1-3; 7 bases map to TRBD1. This CDR3 has 17 residues. Trimming cost V 3 bases and J 0 bases; bases outside gene matches: 9. Germline CDR1 reads SGDLS; CDR2 reads YYNGEE.